A selection of T cell receptor beta chains follows, all from one sample in a study of blood T cell repertoires in COVID-19. Data came from immunoSEQ multiplex PCR; TCRdb stores just in-frame clones and leaves some out. The sample carries roughly 230,000 clones, around 90% recorded once. Sample: peripheral blood. These receptors all come from a man aged 25 to 40 with COVID-19, enrolled during active disease. Each CDR3 is given with its conserved first and last residue. The order of the fields is D gene, J gene, V gene, clone size, CDR3 DNA, CDR3 protein. D genes are given only for firm matches. Clone size, where shown, is once, few, many, or a class for clones that have expanded.

NA | TRBJ1-6 | TRBV6-5 | few | TGTGCCAGCGGTAGGCAGGGTAGGGTTGATTCACCCCTCCACTTT | CASGRQGRVDSPLHF
TRBD1 | TRBJ2-2 | TRBV4-2 | NA | TGTGCCAGCAGCCGGGGACAGGCCGGGAACACCGGGGAGCTGTTTTTT | CASSRGQAGNTGELFF
NA | TRBJ1-3 | TRBV19 | NA | TGTGCCAGTAGGGATCAGGCGACTGGAAACACCATATATTTT | CASRDQATGNTIYF
NA | TRBJ2-7 | TRBV24-1 | NA | TGTGCCACCAGCCTAAATGTGACAGACTACGAGCAGTACTTC | CATSLNVTDYEQYF
TRBD2 | TRBJ2-7 | TRBV6-5 | NA | TGTGCCAGCAACAACGGCGGGGGGGGTTACTACGAGCAGTACTTC | CASNNGGGGYYEQYF
TRBD1 | TRBJ1-1 | TRBV4-1 | NA | TGCGCCAGCAGCCAAAAAGCCGGGACAGGACCAGAAGCTTTCTTT | CASSQKAGTGPEAFF
NA | TRBJ1-5 | TRBV7-9 | NA | TGTGCCAGCAGCAGCCCGGTGGCAGGTGATAGCAATCAGCCCCAGCATTTT | CASSSPVAGDSNQPQHF
TRBD2 | TRBJ2-7 | TRBV18 | NA | TGTGCCAGCTCACCATCGCCGGGACTAGACCTATACGAGCAGTACTTC | CASSPSPGLDLYEQYF
TRBD1 | TRBJ1-6 | TRBV5-1 | few | TGCGCCAGCAGGCCCGGGACAGGCGAGTCACCCCTCCACTTT | CASRPGTGESPLHF
NA | TRBJ1-5 | TRBV6-2/TRBV6-3 | NA | TGTGCCAGCAGTTATAGCGGGACAAACAATCAGCCCCAGCATTTT | CASSYSGTNNQPQHF
TRBD1 | TRBJ1-2 | TRBV19 | NA | TGTGCCAGTAGGCCTGGGACAGGCTATAACTATGGCTACACCTTC | CASRPGTGYNYGYTF
NA | TRBJ1-1 | TRBV5-1 | NA | TGCGCCAGCAGCTTATTTTTACAGGGGAACACTGAAGCTTTCTTT | CASSLFLQGNTEAFF
TRBD1 | TRBJ1-2 | TRBV19 | once | TGTGCCAGTACCCCCCCCCACAGGGGAGGCGGCTACACCTTC | CASTPPHRGGGYTF
TRBD1 | TRBJ2-1 | TRBV11-3 | NA | TGTGCCAGCAGCTTTCTTACAGGGGCTAACAATGAGCAGTTCTTC | CASSFLTGANNEQFF
NA | TRBJ2-2 | TRBV7-2 | NA | TGTGCCAGCAGCTCGAGCTTCACCGGGGAGCTGTTTTTT | CASSSSFTGELFF
NA | TRBJ1-3 | TRBV10-3 | NA | TGTGCCATTACGCAGGGGTCTGGAAACACCATATATTTT | CAITQGSGNTIYF
NA | TRBJ1-5 | TRBV5-5 | NA | TGTGCCAGCAGCTTGGAGGGGGACCCCCATCAGCCCCAGCATTTT | CASSLEGDPHQPQHF
TRBD1 | TRBJ2-2 | TRBV15 | once | TGTGCCACCAGAAGGTCAGGGGGCGCGAACACCGGGGAGCTGTTTTTT | CATRRSGGANTGELFF
TRBD1 | TRBJ2-2 | TRBV5-1 | once | TGCGCCAGCAGCCTGCGGACAGGGGGCTTTACCGGGGAGCTGTTTTTT | CASSLRTGGFTGELFF
TRBD1 | TRBJ1-3 | TRBV6-5 | NA | TGTGCCAGCCTAATCGACAGGGTATTTGGAAACACCATATATTTT | CASLIDRVFGNTIYF
TRBD1 | TRBJ2-5 | TRBV10-2 | NA | TGCGCCAGCAGTACAGGGGGCTGGGGAGAGACCCAGTACTTC | CASSTGGWGETQYF
TRBD1 | TRBJ2-7 | TRBV19 | NA | TGTGCCAGTAGTACCCGGGACAGGGACTACGAGCAGTACTTC | CASSTRDRDYEQYF
NA | TRBJ1-1 | TRBV7-9 | NA | TGTGCCAGCAGCTTGTTTTGGGGGCCCACTGAAGCTTTCTTT | CASSLFWGPTEAFF
NA | TRBJ2-7 | TRBV19 | NA | TGTGCCAGTAGTATTGGGTCAGGGAAGTACGAGCAGTACTTC | CASSIGSGKYEQYF
NA | TRBJ2-5 | TRBV5-1 | NA | TGCGCCAGCAGCTTCCGGGACAACATCCAAGAGACCCAGTACTTC | CASSFRDNIQETQYF
NA | TRBJ1-4 | TRBV5-1 | NA | TGCGCCAGCAGCTTGGCCCCATCTGGGGGGGATGAAAAACTGTTTTTT | CASSLAPSGGDEKLFF
NA | TRBJ2-5 | TRBV18 | NA | TGTGCCAGCTCACCAATTCGGCAGGGTCAAGAGACCCAGTACTTC | CASSPIRQGQETQYF
TRBD1 | TRBJ2-1 | TRBV6-5 | NA | TGTGCCATCAGCAGGGGGTTCGGTGAGCAGTTCTTC | CAISRGFGEQFF
NA | TRBJ2-2 | TRBV30 | once | TGTGCCTGGAGTTACCTCGGGGTCGGGGAGCTGTTTTTT | CAWSYLGVGELFF
NA | TRBJ2-1 | TRBV11-1 | NA | TGTGCCAGTTTTAGTCGCTCCTACAATGAGCAGTTCTTC | CASFSRSYNEQFF
TRBD1 | TRBJ2-2 | TRBV25-1 | NA | TGTGCCAGCAGTGAACAGGGGGACGCCGGGGAGCTGTTTTTT | CASSEQGDAGELFF
TRBD2 | TRBJ2-1 | TRBV3-1/TRBV3-2 | NA | TGTGCCAGCAGCCAAGCCAGCGGGGGGGAGTACAATGAGCAGTTCTTC | CASSQASGGEYNEQFF
TRBD1 | TRBJ1-2 | TRBV30 | NA | TGTGCCTGGAACCCGGGACAGTCCTATGGCTACACCTTC | CAWNPGQSYGYTF
TRBD1 | TRBJ2-1 | TRBV5-1 | NA | TGCGCCAGCAGTGACAGGGTTGGGGCTCAGTTCTTC | CASSDRVGAQFF
TRBD1 | TRBJ1-2 | TRBV5-1 | NA | TGCGCCAGCAGCACCGGGACAGGGAATGGCTACACCTTC | CASSTGTGNGYTF
TRBD1 | TRBJ2-3 | TRBV6-5 | NA | TGTGCCAGCAGTACCCGGGACAGGGGTACAGATACGCAGTATTTT | CASSTRDRGTDTQYF
TRBD1 | TRBJ1-5 | TRBV7-2 | NA | TGTGCCAGCAGCTGGGGACAGGGGCGAAATCAGCCCCAGCATTTT | CASSWGQGRNQPQHF
NA | TRBJ1-1 | TRBV5-5 | NA | TGTGCCAGCAGCTTGGTACGAGTACTGAACACTGAAGCTTTCTTT | CASSLVRVLNTEAFF
NA | TRBJ1-2 | TRBV25-1 | NA | TGTGCCAGCAGCCCCAGGGGTCCTCCTGGCTACACCTTC | CASSPRGPPGYTF
TRBD1 | TRBJ2-7 | TRBV10-3 | once | TGTGCCATCAGTGTTGGGGGACAGGGGGCTTACGAGCAGTACTTC | CAISVGGQGAYEQYF
TRBD2 | TRBJ2-7 | TRBV27 | NA | TGTGCCAGCAGTTTTAGCGGGGGTTCTTCCTACGAGCAGTACTTC | CASSFSGGSSYEQYF
NA | TRBJ2-7 | TRBV5-4 | few | TGTGCCAGCAGCCCGGACCAGGGGAGTTACGAGCAGTACTTC | CASSPDQGSYEQYF
NA | TRBJ1-4 | TRBV5-1 | once | TGCGCCAGCAGCTTAACAGGGAGGGGTGAAAAACTGTTTTTT | CASSLTGRGEKLFF
TRBD1 | TRBJ2-3 | TRBV29-1 | NA | TGCAGCGTTCCTGGGACAGGGATGGGTACGCAGTATTTT | CSVPGTGMGTQYF
TRBD1 | TRBJ2-2 | TRBV5-1 | NA | TGCGCCAGCAGCTTGGGGGGACAGGGAGCGACCGGGGAGCTGTTTTTT | CASSLGGQGATGELFF
NA | TRBJ2-5 | TRBV2 | NA | TGTGCCAGCATGTTTTACATCCAAGAGACCCAGTACTTC | CASMFYIQETQYF
TRBD1 | TRBJ1-2 | TRBV2 | once | TGTGCCAGCAGTGAACCGACAGGGGCGGCTGGCTACACCTTC | CASSEPTGAAGYTF
NA | TRBJ1-2 | TRBV28 | NA | TGTGCCAGCCGGCCCTCCTGGGCGAATGGCTACACCTTC | CASRPSWANGYTF
TRBD2 | TRBJ2-7 | TRBV6-1 | few | TGTGCCAGCAGTGACAACGGGGGGGCTTTCTACGAGCAGTACTTC | CASSDNGGAFYEQYF
NA | TRBJ2-1 | TRBV3-1/TRBV3-2 | NA | TGTGCCAGCAGCCCGCCGGGACTCTCGTACAATGAGCAGTTCTTC | CASSPPGLSYNEQFF
NA | TRBJ2-3 | TRBV7-3 | once | TGTGCCAGCAGCGCCCTACAGGGTGCAGATACGCAGTATTTT | CASSALQGADTQYF
NA | TRBJ1-2 | TRBV2 | NA | TGTGCCAGCAGTGGGGACACAACTAACTATGGCTACACCTTC | CASSGDTTNYGYTF
NA | TRBJ1-1 | TRBV7-5 | NA | TGTGTCAGAAGCAGCAAGGCAGGCGGGTTTAGGGACACTGAAGCTTTCTTT | CVRSSKAGGFRDTEAFF
NA | TRBJ1-3 | TRBV9 | NA | TGTGCCAGCAGCGCGACCGGGAACTCTGGAAACACCATATATTTT | CASSATGNSGNTIYF
TRBD1 | TRBJ1-2 | TRBV5-1 | NA | TGCGCCAGCAGCGAGACAGGGCCCCGGGGCTACACCTTC | CASSETGPRGYTF
NA | TRBJ1-4 | TRBV5-6 | few | TGTGCCAGCAGCTTGCGTGGGGGGATTAATGAAAAACTGTTTTTT | CASSLRGGINEKLFF
TRBD1 | TRBJ1-1 | TRBV4-1 | NA | TGCGCCAGCAGCCCGAGGCAGGGGGTGAACACTGAAGCTTTCTTT | CASSPRQGVNTEAFF